The present T cell receptor (beta chain) was sequenced within a study of T cell repertoires in cytomegalovirus infection. Study-wide context: Recently identified HLA-C-restricted CMV epitopes and well-studied HLA-B-restricted CMV epitopes were used by the study. Carrying CMV and the relevant HLA type showed in public TCR beta signatures.

This clonotype was picked up a small number of times. Its matching antigen is unknown. Study results and limitations: Across the ex vivo response, the dominant clonotypes were HLA-C-restricted CMV-specific TCR beta clonotypes.

Each CDR3 protein is one row after TCRdb ran MiXCR on the reads. The sample consists of 50,000 to 60,000 distinct CDR3 sequences, around 20% of them appearing once. With 5 bases removed from V and 2 bases from J, the gap between germline ends came to 11 bases. The CDR3 length is 14 residues. Germline V lookup: CDR1 MDHEN, CDR2 SYDVKM. The chain recombines TRBV28 with TRBJ2-3, with D possibly being TRBD1 (6 bases). This sample comprised CD8+ T cells from cultured PBMCs, obtained from culture after CMV antigen stimulation. The sequence came from a human donor in good health (CMV status not recorded). Some clones in this sample may be carry-over from other donors' samples. The CDR3 nucleotides read TGTGCCAGCAGTCCCGGACAGAACACAGATACGCAGTATTTT. Protein sequence: CASSPGQNTDTQYF.